This T cell receptor (beta chain) came from a study of cytomegalovirus exposure and HLA in healthy donors. Germline V gives CDR1 SEHNR, CDR2 FQNEAQ (reference sequence). The length of the CDR3 is 14 residues. V was pared by 8 bases and J by 5 bases, with 18 bases between. Primers included in the PCR were 60 Vbeta and 13 Jbeta primers. Produced via immunoSEQ multiplex PCR; TCRdb's table is partial and in-frame only. The sample has 100,000 to 150,000 clones, about three quarters seen once. Points from the study as a whole: Across HLA loci, a later analysis found differing TCR association rates, with DRB1 most and HLA-C fewest. More than 15,000 TCR beta sequences were associated with HLA alleles at 0.05 false discovery rate in a later analysis. Earlier analysis found most TCR beta V segments productive about 90% or about 30% of the time.

A single count supports this clone. Its specificity is unknown. Input material: PBMCs. The receptor was isolated from a man aged 25-45 years in good health and CMV-seronegative. The genes are TRBV7-9 and TRBJ1-1; possibly TRBD1 for D (6 bases). The CDR3 region is CASGSGTKRTEAFF. The CDR3 DNA is TGTGCCAGCGGATCCGGGACAAAGAGGACTGAAGCTTTCTTT.